A selection of T cell receptor beta chains follows, all from one sample in a study of cytomegalovirus exposure and HLA in healthy donors. Sequencing used immunoSEQ multiplex PCR; TCRdb keeps in-frame clones, though not all of them. This sample has some 99,000 clones, with less than 70% found just once. Material for sequencing was PBMCs. These receptors were obtained from a woman in her 70s in good health and CMV-seropositive. Both conserved end residues are part of each CDR3. D genes are given only for firm matches. Clone sizes are given selectively: once, few, many, or a class where the clone is expanded.

D gene	V gene	J gene	clone size	CDR3 protein	CDR3 DNA
TRBD2	TRBV6-1	TRBJ2-5	-	CASRRAGGLGETQYF	TGTGCCAGCAGGAGGGCGGGGGGGCTAGGAGAGACCCAGTACTTC
TRBD1	TRBV12-5	TRBJ2-7	-	CASGLVPPGQRTYEQYF	TGTGCTAGTGGTTTGGTCCCACCGGGACAGCGAACCTACGAGCAGTACTTC
-	TRBV7-2	TRBJ1-2	-	CASSGPGDYGYTF	TGTGCCAGCAGCGGTCCTGGAGACTATGGCTACACCTTC
-	TRBV14	TRBJ1-1	once	CASSQVDRKAFF	TGTGCCAGCAGCCAAGTCGACAGAAAAGCTTTCTTT
TRBD1	TRBV6-1	TRBJ2-3	few	CASRRDRSTDTQYF	TGTGCCAGCCGCAGGGACAGGAGCACAGATACGCAGTATTTT
-	TRBV29-1	TRBJ2-7	-	CSVKEGTLTYEQYF	TGCAGCGTAAAAGAGGGCACCCTGACCTACGAGCAGTACTTC
-	TRBV19	TRBJ2-2	few	CASSILSLGGSNTGELFF	TGTGCCAGTAGTATCTTAAGTCTAGGGGGAAGTAACACCGGGGAGCTGTTTTTT
-	TRBV7-2	TRBJ2-3	-	CASSLNPLGDTQYF	TGTGCCAGCAGCTTAAATCCACTTGGAGATACGCAGTATTTT
TRBD2	TRBV5-1	TRBJ2-5	-	CASSLGSSGGQETQYF	TGCGCCAGCAGCTTGGGATCCAGCGGGGGCCAAGAGACCCAGTACTTC
-	TRBV4-2	TRBJ1-4	-	CASSQDWQAGFEKLFF	TGTGCCAGCAGCCAAGATTGGCAGGCGGGGTTTGAAAAACTGTTTTTT
-	TRBV27	TRBJ1-2	few	CASSLLGGSDNYGYTF	TGTGCCAGCAGTTTATTAGGGGGTTCGGATAACTATGGCTACACCTTC
TRBD2	TRBV2	TRBJ2-6	-	CASSDRKWGGKTGANVLTF	TGTGCCAGCAGTGACCGGAAGTGGGGGGGGAAAACCGGGGCCAACGTCCTGACTTTC
-	TRBV5-6	TRBJ1-3	-	CASPDSSGNTIYF	TGTGCCAGCCCGGACAGCTCTGGAAACACCATATATTTT
TRBD2	TRBV10-3	TRBJ2-1	few	CAISEGGGGSNEQFF	TGTGCCATCAGTGAGGGCGGGGGGGGCTCCAATGAGCAGTTCTTC
TRBD1	TRBV5-5	TRBJ2-7	few	CASNEGTGSYEQYF	TGTGCCAGCAACGAAGGGACAGGGTCCTACGAGCAGTACTTC
-	TRBV6-5	TRBJ2-5	once	CASSYSGGAETQYF	TGTGCCAGCAGTTACTCGGGGGGGGCGGAGACCCAGTACTTC
-	TRBV19	TRBJ2-3	-	CASSSQGSGTQYF	TGTGCCAGTAGTAGTCAGGGGAGTGGTACGCAGTATTTT
TRBD2	TRBV29-1	TRBJ2-5	-	CSVEVGTSGARQETQYF	TGCAGCGTTGAAGTCGGGACTAGCGGGGCGAGACAAGAGACCCAGTACTTC
-	TRBV19	TRBJ2-7	few	CASRPRGEGYEQYF	TGTGCCAGCCGACCCCGGGGTGAAGGCTACGAGCAGTACTTC
TRBD1	TRBV25-1	TRBJ2-4	once	CASSDDRAPNIQYF	TGTGCCAGCAGCGATGACAGGGCCCCGAACATTCAGTACTTC
-	TRBV7-9	TRBJ1-5	few	CASSNSGAQPQHF	TGTGCCAGCAGCAATAGCGGGGCTCAGCCCCAGCATTTT
TRBD1	TRBV30	TRBJ1-5	once	CAWGGQGGQPQHF	TGTGCCTGGGGGGGACAGGGTGGGCAGCCCCAGCATTTT
TRBD1	TRBV7-9	TRBJ1-4	-	CASSRQGAQEKLFF	TGTGCCAGCTCCCGACAGGGGGCGCAGGAAAAACTGTTTTTT
-	TRBV6-6	TRBJ2-3	-	CASSSTDTQYF	TGTGCCAGCAGCTCCACAGATACGCAGTATTTT
TRBD1	TRBV12-5	TRBJ2-3	-	CASGLGQGNADTQYF	TGTGCTAGTGGCCTGGGACAGGGAAACGCAGATACGCAGTATTTT
TRBD2	TRBV5-1	TRBJ2-2	-	CASSLTSGGPGELFF	TGCGCCAGCAGCTTGACTAGCGGGGGGCCCGGGGAGCTGTTTTTT
-	TRBV7-8	TRBJ1-5	few	CASSLEGVGQPQHF	TGTGCCAGCAGCTTAGAGGGGGTCGGACAGCCCCAGCATTTT
-	TRBV6-5	TRBJ1-2	-	CASRPTGIYGYTF	TGTGCCAGCAGGCCCACAGGGATCTATGGCTACACCTTC
-	TRBV20-1	TRBJ2-5	-	CSSADQETQYF	TGCAGTTCTGCAGACCAAGAGACCCAGTACTTC
-	TRBV19	TRBJ1-2	-	CASSIQGTDYGYTF	TGTGCCAGTAGTATCCAGGGCACGGACTATGGCTACACCTTC
-	TRBV13	TRBJ1-1	-	CASSLVGEGNTEAFF	TGTGCCAGCAGCTTAGTAGGGGAGGGGAACACTGAAGCTTTCTTT
-	TRBV4-3	TRBJ2-3	-	CASSQDLPSSFPWSSTDTQYF	TGCGCCAGCAGCCAAGATCTCCCTTCTAGCTTCCCGTGGTCTAGCACAGATACGCAGTATTTT